The 15 T cell receptor beta chains listed next were all sequenced from one sample in a study of CD8 T cells in ankylosing spondylitis. Study-wide results and limits: Ankylosing spondylitis blood appeared to be characterized by a TCR beta motif of 8 or 9 highly homologous variants.

These receptors are not linked to any known antigen. TCRdb re-called the 5' RACE reads with MiXCR, one entry per CDR3 protein. The sample yields roughly 670,000 distinct CDR3 sequences, around 20% seen once. The sequenced sample consisted of blood, either unsorted or a sorted T cell fraction (not recorded which). Receptor source: a male donor with ankylosing spondylitis.

This chain joins TRBV4-2 and TRBJ2-4; no reliable D call. The CDR3 is 15 amino acids. From germline, CDR1 is LGHNA and CDR2 YNFKEQ. Trimming removed 0 bases from V and 4 bases from J, with 10 bases in between. The CDR3 is CASSQDRAEKNIQYF. The CDR3 DNA follows: TGTGCCAGCAGCCAAGATCGGGCGGAAAAAAACATTCAGTACTTC.

J is TRBJ1-5 and V is TRBV6-2 or TRBV6-3; 8 bases are shared with TRBD1. Losses at the gene ends were 5 bases for V and 0 bases for J; bases not matched to a gene: 9. Germline assignment: CDR1 MNHEY and CDR2 SVGEGT. This CDR3 contains 17 residues. The CDR3 nucleotides are TGTGCCAGCAGTCACCGACAGGGGATAATTAGCAATCAGCCCCAGCATTTT. It is translated as CASSHRQGIISNQPQHF.

The chain couples TRBV20-1 to TRBJ1-1; D possibly corresponds to TRBD1 (6 bases). V lost 4 bases and J lost 0, with 15 bases in between. The CDR3 length is 15 residues. CDR1 and CDR2 from the germline V gene are DFQATT and SNEGSKA (reference sequence). CDR3 coding DNA: TGCAGTGCTAAGGCTGGGGGGGGCATGAACACTGAAGCTTTCTTT. This encodes CSAKAGGGMNTEAFF.

The gene calls are TRBV12-3 or TRBV12-4 and TRBJ2-5, with D unresolved. The V and J ends lost 3 bases and 9 bases respectively, with 11 bases between them. The CDR3 is 12 amino acids. The CDR3 DNA is TGTGCCAGCAGTTTGAATAGGATAGCCCAGTACTTC. The encoded protein is CASSLNRIAQYF.

This chain uses TRBV4-1 with TRBJ1-3, with D tentatively TRBD1 (5 bases). V was cut by 6 bases and J by 0 bases, with 15 bases left in between. The length of the CDR3 is 16 residues. Germline V CDR1 and CDR2: MGHRA, YSYEKL. The CDR3 is CASREVGGYSGNTIYF. The CDR3 DNA reads TGCGCCAGCAGAGAAGTCGGGGGATACTCTGGAAACACCATATATTTT.

This clonotype was counted at least ten times. The chain couples TRBV4-1 to TRBJ1-5; TRBD1 agrees at 7 bases. Per germline, CDR1 MGHRA and CDR2 YSYEKL. Trimming at V came to 0 bases and at J to 4 bases, leaving 6 bases not matched to a gene. This CDR3 is 16 amino acids long. The CDR3 loop is CASSQDLAGQNQPQHF. The DNA of the CDR3 is TGCGCCAGCAGCCAAGATCTTGCGGGACAGAATCAGCCCCAGCATTTT.

This chain links TRBV27 with TRBJ1-1; 8 positions agree with TRBD1. The CDR3 runs 17 residues. CDR1 is MNHEY, CDR2 SMNVEV, per germline (reference sequence). J gave up 5 bases and V 5 bases, and 16 bases lay outside the gene matches. CDR3 sequence (DNA): TGTGCCAGCAGTCCTCGGACAGGGATGAGAGGTGGAACTGAAGCTTTCTTT. Translating gives CASSPRTGMRGGTEAFF.

This clonotype was picked up many times. This chain joins TRBV5-6 and TRBJ2-3, with 11 bases lining up with TRBD2. V lost 0 bases, J lost 8 bases, and 8 bases stayed unmatched. CDR3 length equals 16 residues. CDR1 SGHDT and CDR2 YYEEEE come from the germline V gene. The CDR3 coding sequence is TGTGCCAGCAGCTTGGAGGGACTAGCGGTGCCCGCTACGCAGTATTTT. Protein sequence: CASSLEGLAVPATQYF.

The CDR3 spells CASSWSAGGLYEQYF. In DNA form, the CDR3 reads TGCGCCAGCAGCTGGTCAGCGGGGGGCTTATACGAGCAGTACTTC. The chain is built from TRBV5-1 and TRBJ2-7; the match to TRBD2 covers 9 bases. Germline CDR1 reads SGHRS; CDR2 reads YFSETQ. The length of the CDR3 is 15 residues. The junction had 8 bases not matched to a gene; V was cut back by 3 bases and J by 4 bases.

CDR3 in amino acids: CSAPDRVNGYTF. For the CDR3, the DNA is TGCAGTGCTCCAGACAGGGTTAATGGCTACACCTTC. V and J are TRBV20-1 and TRBJ1-2; TRBD1 matches 7 bases. The junction had 6 bases not matched to a gene; V was cut back by 5 bases and J by 6 bases. There are 12 residues in the CDR3. The germline CDR1 and CDR2 sequences are DFQATT and SNEGSKA (reference sequence).

The rearrangement links TRBV29-1 to TRBJ2-1, with 7 bases lining up with TRBD2. J gave up 6 bases and V 4 bases, and 9 bases lay outside the gene matches. Germline CDR1 and CDR2: SQVTM and ANQGSEA. This CDR3 region has 14 residues. CDR3 coding DNA: TGCAGCGTTGTAATGGGAGGGCTTGCCAATGAGCAGTTCTTC. As protein: CSVVMGGLANEQFF.

This clonotype was detected a few times. The rearrangement joins TRBV5-1 to TRBJ1-4; 9 nucleotides line up with TRBD1. The J segment lost 8 bases and the V segment lost 4 bases, leaving 9 bases of the junction unmatched. This CDR3 region has 15 residues. Germline CDR1 and CDR2: SGHRS and YFSETQ. The CDR3 DNA follows: TGCGCCAGCAGCCCGGGGGACAGGGCCGGCGAAAAACTGTTTTTT. Its protein product is CASSPGDRAGEKLFF.

The V call is TRBV6-2 or TRBV6-3, the J call TRBJ1-2; D uncertain. The length of the CDR3 is 15 residues. The V end lost 5 bases, the J end lost 4 bases, and 17 bases lay between the germline ends. Germline V lookup: CDR1 MNHEY, CDR2 SVGEGT. CDR3 sequence (DNA): TGTGCCAGCAGTGTGACATTCCCTGAGACCTATGGCTACACCTTC. Translating gives CASSVTFPETYGYTF.

The rearrangement joins TRBV4-1 to TRBJ1-1; D possibly corresponds to TRBD1 (6 bases). The CDR3 is made up of 15 amino acids. The V and J ends lost 4 bases and 1 base respectively, with 13 bases between them. Germline lookup yields CDR1 MGHRA and CDR2 YSYEKL. The CDR3 region has the DNA TGCGCCAGCAGCCTTCACCGACAGGCGAACACTGAAGCTTTCTTT. This codes for CASSLHRQANTEAFF.

The chain links TRBV20-1 to TRBJ2-1, with 9 bases identical to TRBD1. CDR3 length equals 13 residues. The germline CDR1 and CDR2 sequences are DFQATT and SNEGSKA (reference sequence). The junction had 5 bases not matched to a gene; V was cut back by 6 bases and J by 5 bases. CDR3 in amino acids: CSAEGQGHNEQFF. For the CDR3, the DNA is TGCAGTGCCGAGGGACAGGGACACAATGAGCAGTTCTTC.